Below, 13 T cell receptor beta chains from the same sample are listed, as sequenced in a study of blood T cells in healthy people across ages. A J-beta primer mix and a sample-barcoded 5' primer were used in a second PCR of about 7 to 12 cycles. MiXCR, applied by TCRdb to the 5' RACE reads, yields one record per CDR3 protein. The sample records about 720,000 distinct CDR3 sequences, about 24% being singletons. Sequences were obtained from blood. These receptors were collected from a man in his 70s in good health.

This clonotype has just a few counts. This chain connects TRBV29-1 to TRBJ1-2; TRBD1 aligns across 7 bases. The CDR3 is made up of 13 amino acids. Germline CDR1 and CDR2: SQVTM and ANQGSEA. V shed 3 bases, J shed 2 bases, and the junction held 3 bases outside the gene matches. The CDR3 DNA reads as TGCAGCGTTGATAGGGGGCCAAACTATGGCTACACCTTC. This translates into CSVDRGPNYGYTF.

V usage is TRBV10-3 and J usage is TRBJ2-3, with D unclear. Trimming pared 9 bases from V and 2 bases from J, leaving 9 bases between. CDR1 and CDR2 (germline): ENHRY, SYGVKD. CDR3 length: 12 residues. CDR3 coding DNA: TGTGCCATTTCGGCAGCCACAGATACGCAGTATTTT. This encodes CAISAATDTQYF.

This clonotype was recorded a few times. The chain has TRBV20-1 and TRBJ2-5; TRBD1 agrees at 7 bases. V lost 4 bases and J lost 2; bases outside the gene matches: 4. Germline CDR1 and CDR2: DFQATT and SNEGSKA (reference sequence). The CDR3 spans 13 residues. Here the CDR3 reads CSANHRGQETQYF. CDR3 nucleotide sequence: TGCAGTGCTAATCACAGGGGACAAGAGACCCAGTACTTC.

In its sample, this clonotype was seen a few times. V is TRBV7-9 and J is TRBJ2-1; no reliable D call. The CDR3 runs 14 residues. V lost 1 base, J lost 3 bases, and 7 bases lay in between. CDR1 is SEHNR, CDR2 FQNEAQ, per germline (reference sequence). The CDR3 spells CASSLGRDYNEQFF. CDR3 coding DNA: TGTGCCAGCAGCTTAGGCCGAGACTACAATGAGCAGTTCTTC. The full variable domain, its missing parts supplied by reference TRBV7-9 and TRBJ2-1, is DTGVSQNPRHKITKRGQNVTFRCDPISEHNRLYWYRQTLGQGPEFLTYFQNEAQLEKSRLLSDRFSAERPKGSFSTLEIQRTEQGDSAMYLCASSLGRDYNEQFFGPGTRLTVL.

This clonotype was recorded a few times. J is TRBJ2-3 and V is TRBV5-6; D is perhaps TRBD2 (6 bases). Germline lookup yields CDR1 SGHDT and CDR2 YYEEEE. V was trimmed by 5 bases and J by 3 bases, leaving 10 bases between them. The CDR3 is made up of 13 amino acids. For the CDR3, the DNA is TGTGCCAGCAGGATCGGGAGTACAGATACGCAGTATTTT. This sequence encodes CASRIGSTDTQYF.

This clonotype was seen a few times. The genes are TRBV5-1 and TRBJ1-1, with a tentative D call TRBD1 (6 bases). The CDR3 consists of 16 residues. Looked up from germline, CDR1 is SGHRS and CDR2 is YFSETQ. The V end was cut by 2 bases, the J end by 5 bases, with 19 bases between. The CDR3 protein is CASSFGGSGGGTEAFF. CDR3 nucleotides: TGCGCCAGCAGCTTCGGTGGATCGGGGGGCGGGACTGAAGCTTTCTTT.

V is TRBV5-1 and J is TRBJ1-2; 12 bases are shared with TRBD1. The V gene's germline CDR1 is SGHRS and CDR2 YFSETQ. This CDR3 has 15 amino acids. The V segment lost 4 bases and the J segment 2 bases; nucleotides outside the gene matches: 3. CDR3 residues: CASSGGQGANYGYTF. DNA for the CDR3: TGCGCCAGCAGCGGGGGACAGGGGGCAAACTATGGCTACACCTTC.

J is TRBJ1-2 and V is TRBV3-1; no reliable D call. CDR3 size: 13 residues. CDR1 LGHDT and CDR2 YNNKEL come from the germline V gene (reference sequence). V was trimmed by 2 bases and J by 8 bases, leaving 12 bases between them. The CDR3 here is CASSQTDPSGYTF. CDR3 nucleotides: TGTGCCAGCAGCCAAACCGATCCTTCGGGCTACACCTTC. Supplemented by reference TRBV3-1 and TRBJ1-2, the full variable domain reads DTAVSQTPKYLVTQMGNDKSIKCEQNLGHDTMYWYKQDSKKFLKIMFSYNNKELIINETVPNRFSPKSPDKAHLNLHINSLELGDSAVYFCASSQTDPSGYTFGSGTRLTVV.

This clonotype has only a few counts. The chain couples TRBV5-1 to TRBJ1-6, with TRBD1 matching over 8 bases. J was trimmed by 4 bases and V by 4 bases; bases with no gene match: 4. CDR1 and CDR2 (germline): SGHRS, YFSETQ. This CDR3 has 15 residues. Written as DNA, the CDR3 is TGCGCCAGCAGCACCGGGACAGGTTATAATTCACCCCTCCACTTT. Protein product: CASSTGTGYNSPLHF.

This clonotype was observed a handful of times. The V call is TRBV28, the J call TRBJ2-3, with TRBD2 identical over 7 bases. Trimming at V came to 0 bases and at J to 6 bases, leaving 9 bases not matched to a gene. CDR1 and CDR2 from the germline V gene are MDHEN and SYDVKM. The CDR3 has 16 amino acids. Written as DNA, the CDR3 is TGTGCCAGCAGTTTATGGGCTAGCGGTTTAAGGGATACGCAGTATTTT. As protein: CASSLWASGLRDTQYF.

This clonotype has more than one count but fewer than ten. The gene calls are TRBV29-1 and TRBJ2-1; 7 bases agree with TRBD1. The CDR3 is 14 amino acids. CDR1 and CDR2 from the germline V gene are SQVTM and ANQGSEA. V shed 4 bases and J 1 base; nucleotides not matched to a gene: 4. The CDR3 protein is CSVVGRGSYNEQFF. Here the CDR3 DNA reads TGCAGCGTTGTGGGCAGGGGGTCCTACAATGAGCAGTTCTTC.

The chain links TRBV6-6 to TRBJ2-3; possibly TRBD2 for D (5 bases). The CDR3 length is 16 residues. Germline lookup yields CDR1 MNHNY and CDR2 SVGAGI (reference sequence). V was shortened by 7 bases and J by 0 bases, with 17 bases between the two germline ends. The CDR3 bases are TGTGCCAGCAAGGAGGAGAGGCTCACTAGCACAGATACGCAGTATTTT. It encodes CASKEERLTSTDTQYF.

This chain connects TRBV27 to TRBJ1-2, with TRBD1 matching 9 bases. The V and J ends lost 4 bases and 7 bases, in that order; junction bases with no gene match: 7. Germline V lookup: CDR1 MNHEY, CDR2 SMNVEV (reference sequence). This CDR3 is 14 amino acids long. This chain's CDR3 is CASSSRQGVVGYTF. CDR3 DNA sequence: TGTGCCAGCAGTTCGAGACAGGGGGTGGTTGGCTACACCTTC.